The 18 T cell receptor beta chains below come from one sample, sequenced in a study of shared clonotypes between healthy human individuals. The assay was immunoSEQ multiplex PCR, and TCRdb's table has in-frame clones only and misses some. The table lists approximately 980,000 clones, about 80% of them singletons. Sequenced input: memory CD4+ T cells sorted from blood. Subset: CD45RA-negative fraction. These receptor sequences come from a man younger than 30 in good health.

This chain joins TRBV11-2 and TRBJ1-6, with 11 positions matching TRBD1. The CDR3 consists of 14 residues. Germline trimming cut 7 bases from V and 10 bases from J; bases unmatched to any gene: 6. CDR1 is SGHAT and CDR2 is FQNNGV in the germline V gene. CDR3 in amino acids: CASNGQGAGSPLHF. CDR3 nucleotide sequence: TGTGCCAGCAACGGACAGGGGGCAGGATCACCCCTCCACTTT.

V gene TRBV18 combines with J gene TRBJ2-4, with TRBD2 as a possible D gene (5 bases). The germline gives CDR1 KGHSH, CDR2 LQKENI. The V end lost 1 base, the J end lost 0 bases, and 10 bases lay between the germline ends. The CDR3 totals 16 residues. The CDR3 here is CASSPQGALAKNIQYF. The CDR3 nucleotides read TGTGCCAGCTCACCACAGGGAGCGCTAGCCAAAAACATTCAGTACTTC.

The rearrangement joins TRBV30 to TRBJ1-4; unclear D gene. Germline V CDR1 and CDR2: GTSNPN, SVGIG (reference sequence). V shed 2 bases and J shed 5 bases, with 9 bases lying between them. This CDR3 has 13 residues. The CDR3 DNA sequence: TGTGCCTGGAGTTTCGAACCGAATGAAAAACTGTTTTTT. Translation: CAWSFEPNEKLFF.

Written as DNA, the CDR3 is TGTGCCAGCAGGACTGCGACTAGCGGGAGGATAGATACGCAGTATTTT. As protein: CASRTATSGRIDTQYF. The chain joins TRBV7-2 to TRBJ2-3, with TRBD2 matching 13 bases. CDR1 is SGHTA and CDR2 is FQGNSA in the germline V gene. The CDR3 spans 16 residues. Germline trimming cut 6 bases from V and 5 bases from J; bases unmatched to any gene: 8.

The CDR3 region has the DNA TGTGCCAGCAGCTTATTGGCTTTGGGTACAGATACGCAGTATTTT. It codes for CASSLLALGTDTQYF. The V call is TRBV7-9, the J call TRBJ2-3; D uncertain. Looked up from germline, CDR1 is SEHNR and CDR2 is FQNEAQ (reference sequence). The CDR3 has 15 amino acids. V lost 2 bases to trimming and J lost 3 bases, with 12 bases between them. Variable domain in full (rest from reference TRBV7-9 and TRBJ2-3): DTGVSQNPRHKITKRGQNVTFRCDPISEHNRLYWYRQTLGQGPEFLTYFQNEAQLEKSRLLSDRFSAERPKGSFSTLEIQRTEQGDSAMYLCASSLLALGTDTQYFGPGTRLTVL.

V and J are TRBV19 and TRBJ2-3; D ambiguous. Between the trimmed V and J ends, which lost 5 bases and 4 bases, there was a span of 7 bases. Germline assignment: CDR1 LNHDA and CDR2 SQIVND (reference sequence). This CDR3 contains 12 residues. The CDR3 coding sequence is TGTGCCAGTAGTCCTTCCCCAGATACGCAGTATTTT. As protein: CASSPSPDTQYF.

This clone was detected once. V is TRBV11-2 and J is TRBJ2-5; 8 bases align to TRBD2. Germline V lookup: CDR1 SGHAT, CDR2 FQNNGV. The CDR3 extends over 14 amino acids. Trimming at V came to 5 bases and at J to 4 bases, leaving 6 bases not matched to a gene. Here the CDR3 DNA reads TGTGCCAGCAGCAGAAGCGCGGGGGGAGAGACCCAGTACTTC. Protein: CASSRSAGGETQYF.

The J gene is TRBJ2-7, the V gene TRBV6-5, with unresolved D. Deletions cut 5 bases from V and 0 bases from J, with 11 bases between. Germline CDR1 and CDR2: MNHEY and SVGAGI. This CDR3 comprises 14 residues. In nucleotides, the CDR3 is TGTGCCAGCAGTCGACGGGCTAGCTCCTACGAGCAGTACTTC. Its protein is CASSRRASSYEQYF.

The V gene is TRBV27, the J gene TRBJ2-1; D remains unclear. V gave up 2 bases and J gave up 0 bases, with 8 bases separating them. CDR1 is MNHEY, CDR2 SMNVEV, per germline (reference sequence). This CDR3 is 15 amino acids long. The DNA of the CDR3 is TGTGCCAGCAGTTTAGCGGCCCGCTCCTACAATGAGCAGTTCTTC. Translated, it gives CASSLAARSYNEQFF.

V gene TRBV5-1 combines with J gene TRBJ1-4; 10 bases map to TRBD1. Germline V gene data show CDR1 as SGHRS and CDR2 as YFSETQ. The CDR3 totals 14 residues. The V segment lost 4 bases and the J segment 10 bases; nucleotides outside the gene matches: 7. CDR3 nucleotides: TGCGCCAGCAGCCCTGGGACAGGGGTGTCAAAACTGTTTTTT. Translating it yields CASSPGTGVSKLFF.

On this clone itself: Other DNA sequences in this sample translate to the same CDR3. The gene calls are TRBV6-6 and TRBJ1-1, with 11 bases aligning to TRBD1. The germline CDR1 and CDR2 sequences are MNHNY and SVGAGI (reference sequence). This CDR3 is 15 amino acids long. The V and J ends lost 3 bases and 5 bases, in that order; junction bases with no gene match: 5. The CDR3 here is CASSYLGTGGTEAFF. CDR3 nucleotide sequence: TGTGCCAGCAGTTATCTCGGGACAGGGGGGACTGAAGCTTTCTTT.

This sequence joins TRBV2 and TRBJ2-6, with D tentatively TRBD1 or TRBD2 (5 bases each). The V end was cut by 4 bases, the J end by 2 bases, with 9 bases between. Germline V lookup: CDR1 SNHLY, CDR2 FYNNEI. The CDR3 extends over 15 amino acids. The CDR3 sequence is CASSVQEAGANVLTF. The CDR3 bases are TGTGCCAGCAGTGTACAGGAGGCTGGGGCCAACGTCCTGACTTTC.

The rearrangement uses TRBV9 and TRBJ2-5; 9 positions agree with TRBD1. With 3 bases clipped from V and 5 bases from J, the junction kept 11 bases outside the gene matches. Per germline, CDR1 SGDLS and CDR2 YYNGEE. CDR3 length equals 16 residues. The CDR3 region is CASSARQGQGRETQYF. In DNA form, the CDR3 reads TGTGCCAGCAGCGCAAGGCAAGGACAGGGGCGGGAGACCCAGTACTTC. The full variable domain, completed using reference TRBV9 and TRBJ2-5, is DSGVTQTPKHLITATGQRVTLRCSPRSGDLSVYWYQQSLDQGLQFLIQYYNGEERAKGNILERFSAQQFPDLHSELNLSSLELGDSALYFCASSARQGQGRETQYFGPGTRLLVL.

CDR3 sequence reads: CASRGTDYNSPLHF. CDR3 bases: TGTGCCAGCAGGGGGACAGACTATAATTCACCCCTCCACTTT. The V gene is TRBV7-9, the J gene TRBJ1-6; 7 nucleotides agree with TRBD1. Germline V CDR1 and CDR2: SEHNR, FQNEAQ (reference sequence). The length of the CDR3 is 14 residues. Trimming at V came to 6 bases and at J to 3 bases, leaving 2 bases not matched to a gene.

The CDR3 reads CASSLRGLQGGLRLNTEAFF. The DNA for the CDR3 is TGTGCCAGCAGTTTAAGGGGTCTCCAGGGGGGCCTCCGATTAAACACTGAAGCTTTCTTT. The rearrangement joins TRBV27 to TRBJ1-1, with 7 nucleotides matching TRBD1. Germline-derived CDR1 and CDR2 are MNHEY and SMNVEV (reference sequence). This CDR3 has 20 amino acids. J was trimmed by 2 bases and V by 2 bases; bases with no gene match: 20.

This clone was detected a few times. The chain carries TRBV27 and TRBJ2-1, with 9 positions matching TRBD1. Germline V lookup: CDR1 MNHEY, CDR2 SMNVEV (reference sequence). V lost 4 bases to trimming and J lost 1 base; unmatched junction nucleotides: 5. This CDR3 has 16 amino acids. The CDR3 region is CASSSLQGASYNEQFF. The CDR3, as DNA: TGTGCCAGCAGTTCCTTACAGGGGGCATCCTACAATGAGCAGTTCTTC.

This clone was picked up one time. The rearrangement uses TRBV5-1 and TRBJ1-1, with 7 nucleotides matching TRBD1. Germline assignment: CDR1 SGHRS and CDR2 YFSETQ. This CDR3 has 14 amino acids. The V segment lost 5 bases and the J segment 3 bases; nucleotides outside the gene matches: 7. CDR3 coding DNA: TGCGCCAGCAGAGGACTGACAGGGCACACTGAAGCTTTCTTT. Translation: CASRGLTGHTEAFF.

The chain couples TRBV9 to TRBJ2-5; D is unresolved. The V gene lost 2 bases and the J gene lost 1 base, with 18 bases spanning the gap. CDR1 and CDR2 (germline): SGDLS, YYNGEE. The CDR3 runs 17 residues. This CDR3 reads CASSVAHGVGIQETQYF. The CDR3 nucleotides are TGTGCCAGCAGCGTCGCTCATGGGGTGGGTATCCAAGAGACCCAGTACTTC.